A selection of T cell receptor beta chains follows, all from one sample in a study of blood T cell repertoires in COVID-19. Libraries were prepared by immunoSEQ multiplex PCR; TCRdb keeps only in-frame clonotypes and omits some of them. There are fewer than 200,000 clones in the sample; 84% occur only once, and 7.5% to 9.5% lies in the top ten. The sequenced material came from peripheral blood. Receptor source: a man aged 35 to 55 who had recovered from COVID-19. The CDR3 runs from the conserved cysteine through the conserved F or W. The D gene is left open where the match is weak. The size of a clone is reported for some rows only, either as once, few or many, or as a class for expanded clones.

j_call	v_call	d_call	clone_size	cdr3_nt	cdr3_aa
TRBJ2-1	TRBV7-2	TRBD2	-	TGTGCCAGCAGCTTTTCTGCGGGGGGTTACAATGAGCAGTTCTTC	CASSFSAGGYNEQFF
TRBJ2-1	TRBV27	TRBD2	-	TGTGCCAGCAGTTTATCCAGGATTGGGAGGGGTTTTGGCAATGAGCAGTTCTTC	CASSLSRIGRGFGNEQFF
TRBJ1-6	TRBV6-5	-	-	TGTGCCAGCAGCAACGAGGGTGCAGGTACCCTCCACTTT	CASSNEGAGTLHF
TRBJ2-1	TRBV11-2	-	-	TGTGCCAGCAGCACTAAAGCAAGCTCCTACAATGAGCAGTTCTTC	CASSTKASSYNEQFF
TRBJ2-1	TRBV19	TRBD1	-	TGTGCCAGTAGTATGGGTTCGGGACAGGTCAATGAGCAGTTCTTC	CASSMGSGQVNEQFF
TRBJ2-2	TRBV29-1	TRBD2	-	TGCAGCGCCCGACTAGCGGGAAAGAACACCGGGGAGCTGTTTTTT	CSARLAGKNTGELFF
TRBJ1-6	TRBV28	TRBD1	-	TGTGCCAGCAGTCCACCACAGGGGGCCCGGTCACCCCTCCACTTT	CASSPPQGARSPLHF
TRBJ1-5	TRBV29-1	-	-	TGCAGCGTTGATGAGGAACCTAGCAATCAGCCCCAGCATTTT	CSVDEEPSNQPQHF
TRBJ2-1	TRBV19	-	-	TGTGCCAGTAGTATAGATGGGACTCGGCAGTTCTTC	CASSIDGTRQFF
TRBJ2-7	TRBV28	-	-	TGTGCCAGCAGTTTAAAACCTGGGCAGGGTTGGGTGTACTTC	CASSLKPGQGWVYF
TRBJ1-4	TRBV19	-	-	TGTGCCAGTAGTATCCAGGCCGTTAATGAAAAACTGTTTTTT	CASSIQAVNEKLFF
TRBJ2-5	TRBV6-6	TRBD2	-	TGTGCCACCCGGGGGGGGACGGCAGGGTTGTGGGAGACCCAGTACTTC	CATRGGTAGLWETQYF
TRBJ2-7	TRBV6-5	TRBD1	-	TGTGCCAGCAGCGACAGGGACCGGGCACAGCAGTACTTC	CASSDRDRAQQYF
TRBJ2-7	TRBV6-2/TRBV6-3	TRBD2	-	TGTGCCAGCAGCTTAGCGGGAGTGGGCTACGAGCAGTACTTC	CASSLAGVGYEQYF
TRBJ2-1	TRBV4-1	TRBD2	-	TGCGCCAGCAGCCAAATGTCGGCGGGAGCGTCCTACAATGAGCAGTTCTTC	CASSQMSAGASYNEQFF
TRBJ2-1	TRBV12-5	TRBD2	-	TGTGCTAGTGGCCCTAGCGGGAGGGGAAATGAGCAGTTCTTC	CASGPSGRGNEQFF
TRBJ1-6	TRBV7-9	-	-	TGTGCCAGCAGCTTAAACCGGGGGTGGAGTTCACCCCTCCACTTT	CASSLNRGWSSPLHF
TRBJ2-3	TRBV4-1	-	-	TGCGCCAGCAGCCCCGGTGAAGAGAATCGCCCAGATACGCAGTATTTT	CASSPGEENRPDTQYF
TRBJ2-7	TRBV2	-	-	TGTGCCAGCAGTGAAGTCAGGGTCAACGAGCAGTACTTC	CASSEVRVNEQYF
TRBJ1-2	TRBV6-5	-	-	TGTGCCAGCAGTCCAGGGGACGGCTACACCTTC	CASSPGDGYTF
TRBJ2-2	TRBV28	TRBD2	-	TGTGCCAGCAGTTTATTTACTAGCGGGACGACCGGGGAGCTGTTTTTT	CASSLFTSGTTGELFF
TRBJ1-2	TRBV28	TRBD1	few	TGTGCCAGCAGTTGGACAGGGCGCTATGGCTACACCTTC	CASSWTGRYGYTF
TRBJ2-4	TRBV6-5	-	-	TGTGCCAGCAGTTCCCCGGGGAGAGCCAAAAACATTCAGTACTTC	CASSSPGRAKNIQYF
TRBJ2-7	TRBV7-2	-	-	TGTGCCAGCAGCCCATCCTCCTACGAGCAGTACTTC	CASSPSSYEQYF
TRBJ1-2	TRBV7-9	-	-	TGTGCCACCCGAGAGGGAACAAACTATGGCTACACCTTC	CATREGTNYGYTF
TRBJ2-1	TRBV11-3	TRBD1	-	TGTGCCAGCAGCCAAGGGACAGAGAGGGATGAGCAGTTCTTC	CASSQGTERDEQFF
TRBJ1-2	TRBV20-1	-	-	TGCAGTGCTTACAGTAACTATGGCTACACCTTC	CSAYSNYGYTF
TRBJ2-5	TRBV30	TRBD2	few	TGTGCCTGGAGTCGGCGGGGGGTCCAAGAGACCCAGTACTTC	CAWSRRGVQETQYF
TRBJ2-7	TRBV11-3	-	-	TGTGCCAGCAGGAGGTCCGCGGGAAGCTACGAGCAGTACTTC	CASRRSAGSYEQYF
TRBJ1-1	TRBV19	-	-	TGTGCCAGTAGTATGGCTCCGGGCACTGAAGCTTTCTTT	CASSMAPGTEAFF
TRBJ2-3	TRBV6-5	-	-	TGTGCCAGCAGTTACCCAGGGCTGGATACGCAGTATTTT	CASSYPGLDTQYF
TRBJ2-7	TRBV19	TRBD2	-	TGTGCCAGTAGTATATCTCCTGTTTTAGCGGGCCCCTACGAGCAGTACTTC	CASSISPVLAGPYEQYF
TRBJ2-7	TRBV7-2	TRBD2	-	TGTGCCAGCAGCTTAGCGCTCGCTAGCGGGGTCTACGAGCAGTACTTC	CASSLALASGVYEQYF
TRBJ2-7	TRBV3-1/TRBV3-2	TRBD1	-	TGTGCCAGCAGCCGCCCGGACAGGGACGAGCAGTACTTC	CASSRPDRDEQYF
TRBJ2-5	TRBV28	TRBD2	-	TGTGCCAGCAGTTTTCCGATAGCGGGGACCAAAGAGACCCAGTACTTC	CASSFPIAGTKETQYF
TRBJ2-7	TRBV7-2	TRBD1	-	TGTGCCAGCAGCCCGGGACAGGGGCCTGACGAGCAGTACTTC	CASSPGQGPDEQYF
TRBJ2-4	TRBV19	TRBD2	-	TGTGCCAGTAGGCTAACGGGGGGGGAAAACATTCAGTACTTC	CASRLTGGENIQYF
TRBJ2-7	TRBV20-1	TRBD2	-	TGCAGTGCGAGTAGCGGGAGAGGGAGCGAGCAGTACTTC	CSASSGRGSEQYF
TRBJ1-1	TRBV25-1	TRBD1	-	TGTGCCAGCAGTGTCGGACAGGGGAACACTGAAGCTTTCTTT	CASSVGQGNTEAFF
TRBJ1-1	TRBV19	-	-	TGTGCCAGTAGTATATTGGGCAACACTGAAGCTTTCTTT	CASSILGNTEAFF
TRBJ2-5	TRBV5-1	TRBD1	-	TGCGCCAGCAGCGCCGGGACAGAAGAGACCCAGTACTTC	CASSAGTEETQYF
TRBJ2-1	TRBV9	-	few	TGTGCCAGCAGCGGTACGGTCTCCGAGGATGAGCAGTTCTTC	CASSGTVSEDEQFF
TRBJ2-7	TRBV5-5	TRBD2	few	TGTGCCAGCAGCTGGGCGACTAGCGGTACTTACGAGCAGTACTTC	CASSWATSGTYEQYF
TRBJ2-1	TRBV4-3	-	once	TGCGCCAGCAGCCAAAGTGGCGGGATGCACTACAATGAGCAGTTCTTC	CASSQSGGMHYNEQFF
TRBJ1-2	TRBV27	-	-	TGTGCCAGCGGGAAGACAGTCTACTATGGCTACACCTTC	CASGKTVYYGYTF
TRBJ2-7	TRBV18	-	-	TGTGCCAGCTCACAGGGGCTTTTATACGAGCAGTACTTC	CASSQGLLYEQYF